One T cell receptor (beta chain) is described in this entry. Its antigen is unknown. This sample is drawn from a study of cytomegalovirus exposure and HLA in healthy donors. TCRdb keeps only in-frame clones here, not all; method: immunoSEQ multiplex PCR. The sample has some 170,000 clones, about 82% seen once. Regarding the study as a whole: Associated with cytomegalovirus, according to the listing, were 170 or so TCR beta chains. Testing in vitro showed three CMV-associated chains specific for CMV antigens.

The sequence derives from a young man in good health and CMV-seropositive. The sequencing sample was made of PBMCs.

The CDR3: CSVAAGAMQPQHF. CDR3 nucleotides: TGCAGCGTTGCGGCAGGGGCGATGCAGCCCCAGCATTTT. This chain joins TRBV29-1 and TRBJ1-5, with D perhaps matching TRBD1 (6 bases). Germline V lookup: CDR1 SQVTM, CDR2 ANQGSEA. The length of the CDR3 is 13 residues. Trimming took 4 bases from V and 7 from J, leaving 14 bases between them.